The rows below give T cell receptor beta chains drawn from one sample of a study of CXCR3-negative and CXCR3-positive naive CD8 T cells. After re-calling the 5' RACE reads, TCRdb lists one entry per CDR3 protein, DNA absent. In total, the table holds about 6,700 distinct CDR3 sequences. Sequencing was done on a sample of naive CXCR3- CD8+ T cells from blood. The receptors were gathered from a human donor in good health. Some clones in this sample may be carry-over from other donors' samples. CDR3s include the opening cysteine and the closing phenylalanine or tryptophan. Fields, in order: clone size, J gene, V gene, CDR3 protein. Clone size is shown for a subset of rows, as once, few, many or a class of expanded clone.

>.|TRBJ2-5|TRBV29-1
CSERCWEETQYF
>medium-sized|TRBJ2-1|TRBV18
CASSTSGGAINEQFF
>medium-sized|TRBJ2-1|TRBV5-1
CASSPTGGNYNEQFF
>.|TRBJ2-3|TRBV6-6
CASSSGTTIESTDTQYF
>.|TRBJ1-2|TRBV27
CASSLGGLHGYTF
>medium-sized|TRBJ1-3|TRBV20-1
CSARLLGSGNTIYF
>.|TRBJ2-1|TRBV4-3
CASSQDGTYGLAAGGEQFF
>.|TRBJ2-7|TRBV10-3
CAISESSEQYF
>.|TRBJ2-2|TRBV29-1
CSVEAGANTGELVF
>.|TRBJ2-1|TRBV29-1
CSVDTSGSGYNEQFF
>medium-sized|TRBJ1-5|TRBV28
CASSVGRGGQPQHF
>.|TRBJ1-6|TRBV7-2
CASSVPPKTGTKDSPLHF
>medium-sized|TRBJ2-2|TRBV11-2
CASSLESGGSNTGELFF
>medium-sized|TRBJ2-1|TRBV27
CASTSGSSYNEQFF
>medium-sized|TRBJ2-3|TRBV4-3
CASSQEGQRELGTDTQYF
>medium-sized|TRBJ1-1|TRBV27
CASSSDLREAFF
>.|TRBJ1-5|TRBV4-2
CASSLRTADQPQHF
>.|TRBJ2-5|TRBV14
CASSQRTGGQETQYF
>.|TRBJ2-1|TRBV29-1
CSVVRGVSYNEQFF
>medium-sized|TRBJ2-3|TRBV29-1
CSVEQKGELDTQYF
>.|TRBJ2-2|TRBV5-4
CASRSLGQNTGELFF
>.|TRBJ1-2|TRBV3-1
CASTHTGRGHGYTF
>medium-sized|TRBJ2-7|TRBV15
CATSTLGTSGYEQYF
>.|TRBJ2-1|TRBV7-3
CASTLAGDEQFF
>.|TRBJ2-7|TRBV29-1
CSAVGDRETYEQYF
>.|TRBJ2-7|TRBV29-1
CSVVRKGSYEQYF
>.|TRBJ2-7|TRBV6-2/TRBV6-3
CASGFGSSYEQYF
>.|TRBJ2-1|TRBV20-1
CKLAGGPEQFF
>.|TRBJ2-7|TRBV6-2/TRBV6-3
CASRYRDTLSYEQYF
>medium-sized|TRBJ2-3|TRBV29-1
CSVHQGQGELDTQYF
>.|TRBJ1-6|TRBV3-1
CASSQGTASATLHF
>medium-sized|TRBJ2-4|TRBV7-9
CASSSDRTGNIQYF
>medium-sized|TRBJ2-3|TRBV14
CASSQPPWLAGGTDTQYF
>.|TRBJ2-2|TRBV6-6
CASSHGTGTPGELFF
>medium-sized|TRBJ2-3|TRBV29-1
CSVKGLTSTDTQYF
>medium-sized|TRBJ2-4|TRBV6-5
CASSSRQGIAKNIQYF
>.|TRBJ2-1|TRBV25-1
CASSDGTERDEQFF
>.|TRBJ2-1|TRBV2
CASPGTSGALNEQFF
>.|TRBJ2-7|TRBV29-1
CSVEGGRSYEQYF
>medium-sized|TRBJ2-7|TRBV28
CASSRLLGGEQYF
>medium-sized|TRBJ2-7|TRBV20-1
CSAREHEDYEQYF
>medium-sized|TRBJ1-1|TRBV27
CASSLSVGHTEAFF
>.|TRBJ2-5|TRBV5-4
CASSLVKSYQETQYF
>.|TRBJ2-1|TRBV9
CASSAERAGGPGEQFF
>.|TRBJ1-2|TRBV7-2
CASSFFSGTDYGYTF
>medium-sized|TRBJ2-1|TRBV20-1
CSGSPKTNEQFF
>medium-sized|TRBJ2-1|TRBV4-1
CASSQEWAGVSYNEQFF
>medium-sized|TRBJ2-2|TRBV12-3/TRBV12-4
CASSRGTSGGPRLVAGELFF
>.|TRBJ1-3|TRBV29-1
CSATGSNSGNTIYF
>.|TRBJ1-2|TRBV12-3/TRBV12-4
CASSLNFPAASGYTF
>.|TRBJ2-1|TRBV6-6
CASSNSQREMNNEQFF
>medium-sized|TRBJ2-3|TRBV7-9
CASSGVRETDTQYF
>.|TRBJ1-1|TRBV6-5
CASSSGDKAEAFF
>.|TRBJ2-7|TRBV29-1
CSVEIRREGRPYEQYF
>medium-sized|TRBJ2-7|TRBV5-1
CASSPIEGHEYYEQYF
>.|TRBJ1-1|TRBV20-1
CSGQDGNTEAFF
>.|TRBJ1-1|TRBV4-3
CASSHGDYNTEAFF